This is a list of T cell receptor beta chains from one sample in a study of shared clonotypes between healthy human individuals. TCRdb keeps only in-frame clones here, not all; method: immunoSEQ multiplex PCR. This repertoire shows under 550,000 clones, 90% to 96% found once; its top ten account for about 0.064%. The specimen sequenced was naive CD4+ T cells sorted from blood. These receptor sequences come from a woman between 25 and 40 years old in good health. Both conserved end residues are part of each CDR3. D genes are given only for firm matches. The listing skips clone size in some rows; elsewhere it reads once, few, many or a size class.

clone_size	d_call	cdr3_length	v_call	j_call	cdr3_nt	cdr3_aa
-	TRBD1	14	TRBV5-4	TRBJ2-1	TGTGCCAGCAGCTTGGCGGGACAGGGCTATGAGCAGTTCTTC	CASSLAGQGYEQFF
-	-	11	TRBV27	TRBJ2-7	TGTGCCAGCAGTTTAGGGTACGAGCAGTACTTC	CASSLGYEQYF
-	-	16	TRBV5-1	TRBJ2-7	TGCGCCAGCAGCTTGGCCTCTGAGGGGATCTCCTACGAGCAGTACTTC	CASSLASEGISYEQYF
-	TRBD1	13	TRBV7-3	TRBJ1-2	TGTGCCAGCAGCCGAGGGGGCGCTTATGGCTACACCTTC	CASSRGGAYGYTF
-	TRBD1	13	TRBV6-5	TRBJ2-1	TGTGCCAGCAGTCTAGACAGGGCTATTGAGCAGTTCTTC	CASSLDRAIEQFF
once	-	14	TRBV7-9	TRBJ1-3	TGTGCCAGCAGCTTAACGAGTACTGGAAACACCATATATTTT	CASSLTSTGNTIYF
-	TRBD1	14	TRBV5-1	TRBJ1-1	TGCGCCAGCAGGGCGGGACAGTATGGGACTGAAGCTTTCTTT	CASRAGQYGTEAFF
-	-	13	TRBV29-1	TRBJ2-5	TGCAGCGCCTCGCCTCTAGGCCAAGAGACCCAGTACTTC	CSASPLGQETQYF
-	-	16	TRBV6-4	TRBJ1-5	TGTGCCAGCAGTGAAAGGGCCAGGTTCTGCAATCAGCCCCAGCATTTT	CASSERARFCNQPQHF
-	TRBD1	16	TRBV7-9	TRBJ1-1	TGTGCCAGCAGCTTCGGAGGGGGCCAAATGAACACTGAAGCTTTCTTT	CASSFGGGQMNTEAFF
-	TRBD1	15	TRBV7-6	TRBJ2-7	TGTGCCAGCAGCTCCCGGGACAGGGGGCGATACGAGCAGTACTTC	CASSSRDRGRYEQYF
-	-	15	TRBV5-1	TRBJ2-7	TGCGCCAGCAGCTCGCACGGGAGCTCGGTCTACGAGCAGTACTTC	CASSSHGSSVYEQYF
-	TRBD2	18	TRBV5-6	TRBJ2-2	TGTGCCAGCAGCCCCAGAGAATATAGCGGGAGAGGATCCGGGGAGCTGTTTTTT	CASSPREYSGRGSGELFF
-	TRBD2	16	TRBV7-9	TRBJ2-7	TGTGCCAGCAGCTTAGGCCCGGGGGGAGCGACAATCGAGCAGTACTTC	CASSLGPGGATIEQYF
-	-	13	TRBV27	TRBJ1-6	TGTGCCAGCGATTCTAGGAGGGTTTCACCCCTCCACTTT	CASDSRRVSPLHF
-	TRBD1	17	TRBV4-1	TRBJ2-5	TGCGCCAGCAGCCAAGGGTGGGGGCAGGGGACAGGAGAGACCCAGTACTTC	CASSQGWGQGTGETQYF
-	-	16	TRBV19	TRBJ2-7	TGTGCCAGTAGTGTCAACTTGGCAGGGCAAACCTACGAGCAGTACTTC	CASSVNLAGQTYEQYF
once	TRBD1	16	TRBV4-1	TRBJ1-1	TGCGCCAGCAGCTCCCCGGGACAGGGAAGGAGCACTGAAGCTTTCTTT	CASSSPGQGRSTEAFF
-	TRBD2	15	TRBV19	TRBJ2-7	TGTGCCAGTAGTATAACGGGCGGGAGCTCCTACGAGCAGTACTTC	CASSITGGSSYEQYF
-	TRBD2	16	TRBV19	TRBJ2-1	TGTGCCAGTAGTTCATTAGCGGGAGGGAGGTACAATGAGCAGTTCTTC	CASSSLAGGRYNEQFF
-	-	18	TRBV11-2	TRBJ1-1	TGTGCCAGCAGCCAACCCACTGAAATCAGGGGTCGGTACACTGAAGCTTTCTTT	CASSQPTEIRGRYTEAFF
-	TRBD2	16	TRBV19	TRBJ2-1	TGTGCCAGTAGCCCCGATGTAGCGGGAGGGCTTAATGAGCAGTTCTTC	CASSPDVAGGLNEQFF
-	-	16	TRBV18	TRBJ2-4	TGTGCCAGCCAACCCGAATTGGCGGGAGCCAAAAACATTCAGTACTTC	CASQPELAGAKNIQYF
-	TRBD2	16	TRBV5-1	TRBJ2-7	TGCGCCAGCAGCCCTTTAGCGGGAGGCGCTGCCTACGAGCAGTACTTC	CASSPLAGGAAYEQYF
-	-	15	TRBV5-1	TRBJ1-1	TGCGCCAGCAGCCGAGAGCAGTCGGACTTATCCGAAGCTTTCTTT	CASSREQSDLSEAFF
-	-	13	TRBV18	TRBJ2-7	TGTGCCAGCTCCCCTACGGAGACCTACGAGCAGTACTTC	CASSPTETYEQYF
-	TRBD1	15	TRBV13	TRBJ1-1	TGTGCCAGCAGCCCTGGGTACAGGGGGAACACTGAAGCTTTCTTT	CASSPGYRGNTEAFF
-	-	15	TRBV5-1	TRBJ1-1	TGCGCCAGCAGCAAGGACGGCCAAAAAAACACTGAAGCTTTCTTT	CASSKDGQKNTEAFF
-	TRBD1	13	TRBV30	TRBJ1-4	TGTGCCTGGAGTCTCGACAGGGCTCGGAAACTGTTTTTT	CAWSLDRARKLFF
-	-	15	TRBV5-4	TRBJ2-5	TGTGCCAGCAGCTTGGACTCAAAAACGGGGGAGACCCAGTACTTC	CASSLDSKTGETQYF
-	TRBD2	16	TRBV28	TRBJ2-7	TGTGCCAGCAGTTCCTTCCCAGCGGGATTCTCCTACGAGCAGTACTTC	CASSSFPAGFSYEQYF
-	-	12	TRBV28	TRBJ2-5	TGTGCCAGCAACCCGGCCTCAGAGACCCAGTACTTC	CASNPASETQYF
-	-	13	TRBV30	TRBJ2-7	TGTGCCTGGGACTTGCCAGGGGTATTCGAGCAGTACTTC	CAWDLPGVFEQYF
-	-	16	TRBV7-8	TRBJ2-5	TGTGCCAGCAGCTTTCGGCAGGTCGTGTACCAAGAGACCCAGTACTTC	CASSFRQVVYQETQYF